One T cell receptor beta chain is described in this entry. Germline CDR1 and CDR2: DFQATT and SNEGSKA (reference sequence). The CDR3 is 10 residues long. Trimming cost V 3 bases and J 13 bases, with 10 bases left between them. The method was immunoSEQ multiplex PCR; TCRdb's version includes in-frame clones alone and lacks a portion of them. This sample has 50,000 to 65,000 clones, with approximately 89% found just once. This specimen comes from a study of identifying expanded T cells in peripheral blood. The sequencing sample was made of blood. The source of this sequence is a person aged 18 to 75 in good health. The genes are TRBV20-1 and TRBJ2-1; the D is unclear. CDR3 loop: CSASASAQFF. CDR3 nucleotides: TGCAGTGCTAGTGCTTCTGCTCAGTTCTTC.